This TCR beta chain was recovered during a study of early T cells in non-severe SARS-CoV-2 infection. As for the study in general: Investigators sequenced bulk RNA drawn from unsorted whole blood, and chains remained unpaired.

Individually, cDNA molecules had unique molecular identifiers attached to them. MiXCR, applied by TCRdb to the 5' RACE reads, yields one record per CDR3 protein. The sample includes roughly 93,000 distinct CDR3 sequences, approximately 11% of them seen just once. The CDR3 is made up of 12 amino acids. Germline-derived CDR1 and CDR2 are KGHDR and SFDVKD. V was pared by 9 bases and J by 1 base, with 8 bases between. What was sequenced was whole blood. The rearrangement links TRBV24-1 to TRBJ1-1; D ambiguous. The receptor was derived from an adult who was a healthcare worker with PCR-confirmed SARS-CoV-2 infection or an uninfected control (not recorded which). CDR3 residues: CATQAGNTEAFF. CDR3 coding DNA: TGTGCCACCCAGGCAGGGAACACTGAAGCTTTCTTT.